These T cell receptor beta chains were read from a single sample in a study of early T cells in non-severe SARS-CoV-2 infection. TCRdb reanalysed the 5' RACE reads using MiXCR and keeps one entry per CDR3 protein. The data hold around 82,000 distinct CDR3 sequences, with approximately 12% observed a single time. Sample: whole blood. These receptors were obtained from an adult who was a healthcare worker with PCR-confirmed SARS-CoV-2 infection or an uninfected control (not recorded which). The CDR3 runs from the conserved cysteine through the conserved F or W. A D gene is named only where the DNA matches it firmly. The size of a clone is reported for some rows only, either as once, few or many, or as a class for expanded clones.

CDR3: CASSISGGCEQYF
DNA: TGTGCCAGCAGCATTTCAGGGGGCTGCGAGCAGTACTTC
length: 13
D: TRBD1
size: NA
J: TRBJ2-7
V: TRBV5-7

CDR3: CASSSLPGRASTDTQYF
DNA: TGTGCCAGCAGCTCCCTCCCAGGCAGGGCGAGCACAGATACGCAGTATTTT
length: 17
D: NA
size: few
J: TRBJ2-3
V: TRBV7-8

CDR3: CASRLALPGAAITPGSCFF
DNA: NA
length: 19
D: NA
size: few
J: TRBJ2-2
V: TRBV12-2

CDR3: CSAGLANYNEQFF
DNA: TGCAGTGCTGGACTAGCGAACTACAATGAGCAGTTCTTC
length: 13
D: TRBD2
size: NA
J: TRBJ2-1
V: TRBV20-1

CDR3: CASSPGQERYEQYF
DNA: TGTGCCAGCAGCCCCGGACAGGAGAGGTACGAGCAGTACTTC
length: 14
D: TRBD1
size: few
J: TRBJ2-7
V: TRBV7-8

CDR3: CSVEGDWAPEAFF
DNA: TGCAGCGTTGAAGGTGACTGGGCCCCTGAAGCTTTCTTT
length: 13
D: NA
size: many
J: TRBJ1-1
V: TRBV29-1

CDR3: CATARETDTQYF
DNA: TGTGCCACCGCCCGGGAGACAGATACGCAGTATTTT
length: 12
D: NA
size: NA
J: TRBJ2-3
V: TRBV24-1

CDR3: CSVLVGNTIYF
DNA: TGCAGCGTTCTCGTGGGAAACACCATATATTTT
length: 11
D: NA
size: many
J: TRBJ1-3
V: TRBV29-1

CDR3: CSVVPLMIETQYF
DNA: TGCAGCGTAGTCCCGTTGATGATAGAGACCCAGTACTTC
length: 13
D: NA
size: NA
J: TRBJ2-5
V: TRBV29-1

CDR3: CASSSPYSGREVTDTQYF
DNA: TGTGCCAGCAGCTCGCCATATAGCGGTCGCGAAGTCACAGATACGCAGTATTTT
length: 18
D: NA
size: NA
J: TRBJ2-3
V: TRBV7-9

CDR3: CASSQDGGLSSYEQYF
DNA: TGTGCCAGCAGCCAAGATGGGGGACTGAGCTCCTACGAGCAGTACTTC
length: 16
D: NA
size: NA
J: TRBJ2-7
V: TRBV3-1

CDR3: CSGAGNRLMEQYF
DNA: TGCAGTGGGGCGGGGAACCGGCTGATGGAGCAGTACTTC
length: 13
D: NA
size: once
J: TRBJ2-7
V: TRBV20-1

CDR3: CASSDGDSGGYNEQFF
DNA: TGTGCCAGCAGTGACGGGGACTCGGGAGGTTACAATGAGCAGTTCTTC
length: 16
D: TRBD2
size: few
J: TRBJ2-1
V: TRBV6-4

CDR3: CAAQREGLNTQYF
DNA: TGTGCCGCCCAGCGGGAGGGCCTAAATACGCAGTATTTT
length: 13
D: TRBD2
size: many
J: TRBJ2-3
V: TRBV15

CDR3: CASSPWGAAYEQYF
DNA: TGTGCCAGCAGCCCCTGGGGCGCGGCCTACGAGCAGTACTTC
length: 14
D: NA
size: NA
J: TRBJ2-7
V: TRBV7-6

CDR3: CASSLVGQGARTEAFF
DNA: TGTGCCAGCAGCTTAGTGGGACAGGGGGCGAGGACTGAAGCTTTCTTT
length: 16
D: TRBD1
size: few
J: TRBJ1-1
V: TRBV11-2

CDR3: CASLVGHAGANVLTF
DNA: TGTGCCAGTTTAGTAGGACATGCTGGGGCCAACGTCCTGACTTTC
length: 15
D: NA
size: few
J: TRBJ2-6
V: TRBV19

CDR3: CASRRAAPAANEKLFF
DNA: TGTGCCAGTCGGAGGGCGGCTCCGGCAGCTAATGAAAAACTGTTTTTT
length: 16
D: NA
size: many
J: TRBJ1-4
V: TRBV19

CDR3: CASSPQLTSGPYEQYF
DNA: TGTGCCAGCAGCCCCCAGCTGACTAGCGGCCCCTACGAGCAGTACTTC
length: 16
D: TRBD2
size: few
J: TRBJ2-7
V: TRBV3-1

CDR3: CASSPTSGRAREQYF
DNA: TGTGCCAGCTCACCGACTAGCGGGAGGGCTCGCGAGCAGTACTTC
length: 15
D: TRBD2
size: few
J: TRBJ2-7
V: TRBV18

CDR3: CAILGTGSNQPQHF
DNA: TGTGCCATCCTCGGGACAGGGAGCAATCAGCCCCAGCATTTT
length: 14
D: TRBD1
size: NA
J: TRBJ1-5
V: TRBV28

CDR3: CASRRTSGRNYEQYF
DNA: TGTGCCAGCAGACGGACTAGCGGGAGGAACTACGAGCAGTACTTC
length: 15
D: TRBD2
size: few
J: TRBJ2-7
V: TRBV28

CDR3: CAISELGTSGKTSYNEQFF
DNA: TGTGCCATCAGTGAGTTGGGGACTAGCGGGAAGACCTCCTACAATGAGCAGTTCTTC
length: 19
D: TRBD2
size: few
J: TRBJ2-1
V: TRBV10-3

CDR3: CSVVGGREADTQYF
DNA: TGCAGCGTTGTCGGGGGGAGGGAGGCAGATACGCAGTATTTT
length: 14
D: TRBD2
size: many
J: TRBJ2-3
V: TRBV29-1

CDR3: CASRSPGGNSPLHF
DNA: TGTGCCAGCAGGTCACCAGGGGGTAATTCACCCCTCCACTTT
length: 14
D: TRBD1
size: NA
J: TRBJ1-6
V: TRBV28

CDR3: CASSQRNNEQFF
DNA: TGTGCCAGCAGCCAACGGAACAATGAGCAGTTCTTC
length: 12
D: NA
size: many
J: TRBJ2-1
V: TRBV6-1

CDR3: CASSKQGVGTEAFF
DNA: TGTGCCAGCAGTAAACAGGGAGTGGGCACTGAAGCTTTCTTT
length: 14
D: NA
size: many
J: TRBJ1-1
V: TRBV7-2

CDR3: CASRRPEETQYF
DNA: TGTGCCAGCAGGAGGCCTGAAGAGACCCAGTACTTC
length: 12
D: NA
size: few
J: TRBJ2-5
V: TRBV2

CDR3: CASLTARGTQYF
DNA: TGTGCCAGCCTAACCGCAAGGGGGACCCAGTACTTC
length: 12
D: NA
size: many
J: TRBJ2-5
V: TRBV5-8

CDR3: CASSLARARAETQYF
DNA: TGTGCCAGCAGCTTAGCTCGCGCCAGGGCAGAGACCCAGTACTTC
length: 15
D: NA
size: many
J: TRBJ2-5
V: TRBV7-9

CDR3: CASGPSTGLNTEAFF
DNA: TGTGCTAGTGGTCCATCGACAGGCCTGAACACTGAAGCTTTCTTT
length: 15
D: NA
size: NA
J: TRBJ1-1
V: TRBV12-5

CDR3: CSVERQGNTDTQYF
DNA: TGCAGCGTTGAAAGACAGGGAAACACAGATACGCAGTATTTT
length: 14
D: TRBD1
size: many
J: TRBJ2-3
V: TRBV29-1

CDR3: CASSLARQGPYF
DNA: TGTGCCAGCAGCTTAGCGCGGCAGGGCCCCTACTTC
length: 12
D: NA
size: few
J: TRBJ2-7
V: TRBV7-2

CDR3: CASSLKAGGGSIEQFF
DNA: TGTGCCAGCAGCTTAAAAGCGGGCGGCGGGAGCATTGAGCAGTTCTTC
length: 16
D: TRBD2
size: many
J: TRBJ2-1
V: TRBV7-2

CDR3: CSAEAGTSGSETQYF
DNA: TGCAGCGCCGAAGCCGGGACTAGCGGGAGTGAGACCCAGTACTTC
length: 15
D: TRBD2
size: many
J: TRBJ2-5
V: TRBV29-1

CDR3: CASSSLGASPLHF
DNA: TGTGCCAGCAGTTCCCTGGGAGCTTCACCCCTCCACTTT
length: 13
D: NA
size: NA
J: TRBJ1-6
V: TRBV6-5

CDR3: CATSGQDNGTRRLPSSEQYF
DNA: TGTGCCACCAGTGGTCAGGACAATGGGACTCGACGACTACCCTCCTCCGAGCAGTACTTC
length: 20
D: NA
size: many
J: TRBJ2-7
V: TRBV24-1